These 29 T cell receptor beta chains originate from one sample sequenced in a study of naive and memory T cell subsets. The beta constant-region primer was an equimolar mix of two oligonucleotides covering TRBC1 and TRBC2. Each CDR3 protein gets one entry after TCRdb re-called the UMI-ligation and nested PCR reads with MiXCR. The repertoire has 130,000 to 150,000 distinct CDR3 sequences, around 15% of them found once; the top ten carry about 0.14%. The sequencing sample was made of naive CD4+ T cells from blood. The receptors originated from a human donor in good health.

The V gene is TRBV7-2, the J gene TRBJ2-1, with 7 bases fitting TRBD2. Germline-derived CDR1 and CDR2 are SGHTA and FQGNSA. The CDR3 loop spans 16 amino acids. V lost 4 bases and J lost 4; bases outside the gene matches: 10. The CDR3 DNA is TGTGCCAGCAGCTCGGATGGCGGGAGCCCTTACAATGAGCAGTTCTTC. It translates to CASSSDGGSPYNEQFF.

In this sample, this clonotype turned up a few times. The CDR3 sequence is CASSVRGADEAFF. In DNA form, the CDR3 reads TGCGCCAGCAGCGTGAGGGGGGCGGACGAAGCTTTCTTT. V and J are TRBV5-1 and TRBJ1-1, with D perhaps TRBD1 (6 bases). Looked up from germline, CDR1 is SGHRS and CDR2 is YFSETQ. The CDR3 has 13 amino acids. V was trimmed by 4 bases and J by 8 bases, leaving 15 bases between them. Full variable domain (missing parts from reference TRBV5-1 and TRBJ1-1): KAGVTQTPRYLIKTRGQQVTLSCSPISGHRSVSWYQQTPGQGLQFLFEYFSETQRNKGNFPGRFSGRQFSNSRSEMNVSTLELGDSALYLCASSVRGADEAFFGQGTRLTVV.

This clonotype was observed a single time. This sequence joins TRBV2 and TRBJ1-1; 11 bases fit TRBD1. This CDR3 contains 16 residues. The junction had 9 bases not matched to a gene; V was cut back by 6 bases and J by 3 bases. Germline V gene data show CDR1 as SNHLY and CDR2 as FYNNEI. CDR3 sequence (DNA): TGTGCCAGCAGGGGCGGACAGGGGGCATTCGACACTGAAGCTTTCTTT. It encodes CASRGGQGAFDTEAFF.

V is TRBV12-3 or TRBV12-4 and J is TRBJ1-2; D possibly corresponds to TRBD1 (5 bases). The CDR3 is 13 amino acids. The germline V and J ends were trimmed by 1 base and 4 bases, with 7 bases remaining between them. Here the CDR3 DNA reads TGTGCCAGCAGTTTAGGGGGCCCCTATGGCTACACCTTC. Translating it yields CASSLGGPYGYTF.

There are a few counts of this clonotype. The chain uses TRBV5-1 and TRBJ2-1, with 9 bases identical to TRBD2. This CDR3 contains 14 residues. Germline V gene data show CDR1 as SGHRS and CDR2 as YFSETQ. V trimming: 3 bases; J trimming: 6 bases; junction bases outside the gene matches: 4. CDR3 region: CASSSGTSFNEQFF. CDR3 sequence (DNA): TGCGCCAGCAGCTCCGGGACTAGCTTCAATGAGCAGTTCTTC.

V gene TRBV29-1 combines with J gene TRBJ2-1; 9 nucleotides align to TRBD2. Germline trimming cut 0 bases from V and 4 bases from J; bases unmatched to any gene: 7. In germline, CDR1 is SQVTM, CDR2 ANQGSEA. This CDR3 comprises 16 residues. The CDR3 loop is CSVEDWAGGGYNEQFF. CDR3 in DNA: TGCAGCGTTGAAGATTGGGCGGGAGGGGGTTACAATGAGCAGTTCTTC.

V and J are TRBV20-1 and TRBJ2-5; D may be TRBD1 (5 bases). From germline, CDR1 is DFQATT and CDR2 SNEGSKA (reference sequence). Trimming took off 6 bases at V and 0 bases at J, with 11 bases between the two ends. CDR3 length: 13 amino acids. The CDR3 nucleotides are TGCAGTGCCTGGGGCGCGGACCAAGAGACCCAGTACTTC. Encoded protein: CSAWGADQETQYF.

This clonotype showed up just a few times. The chain uses TRBV9 and TRBJ1-1, with unresolved D. Germline V gene lookup returns CDR1 SGDLS and CDR2 YYNGEE. Trimming removed 4 bases from V and 0 bases from J, with 10 bases in between. The CDR3 has 14 residues. As DNA, the CDR3 is TGTGCCAGCAGCCGCATGTCTCTGAACACTGAAGCTTTCTTT. This sequence encodes CASSRMSLNTEAFF.

The CDR3 spells CASSRHTGARELFF. The CDR3 nucleotides read TGTGCCAGCAGCCGTCACACTGGGGCCAGGGAGCTGTTTTTT. The genes are TRBV3-1 and TRBJ2-2; D perhaps matches TRBD1 (5 bases). The CDR3 covers 14 residues. Germline assignment: CDR1 LGHDT and CDR2 YNNKEL (reference sequence). V lost 4 bases, J lost 9 bases, and 15 bases lay in between.

This clonotype was recorded a few times. The rearrangement joins TRBV6-2 or TRBV6-3 to TRBJ2-7; 13 positions agree with TRBD2. The germline CDR1 and CDR2 sequences are MNHEY and SVGEGT. J gave up 0 bases and V 7 bases, and 15 bases lay outside the gene matches. This CDR3 region has 19 residues. Here the CDR3 DNA reads TGTGCCAGCACCCGAGCGCTGGGACTAGCGGGATTCTTCTCCTACGAGCAGTACTTC. Its translation is CASTRALGLAGFFSYEQYF.

In this sample, this clonotype turned up many times. CDR3 bases: TGTGCCAGCAGTTACGGAGGGGAGCAGTTCTTC. It specifies CASSYGGEQFF. V usage is TRBV6-5 and J usage is TRBJ2-1, with TRBD2 as a possible D gene (6 bases). The CDR3 contains 11 residues. V was clipped by 2 bases and J by 10 bases, with 6 bases between them. CDR1 is MNHEY, CDR2 SVGAGI, per germline.

This chain links TRBV5-1 with TRBJ1-1; D is uncertain. Germline V gene sequence: CDR1 SGHRS, CDR2 YFSETQ. The CDR3 length is 13 residues. Trimming pared 4 bases from V and 5 bases from J, leaving 12 bases between. CDR3 sequence: CASSPQDGTEAFF. The CDR3 nucleotides are TGCGCCAGCAGCCCCCAGGACGGGACTGAAGCTTTCTTT.

The chain links TRBV28 to TRBJ2-5, with TRBD1 matching over 8 bases. The CDR3 runs 14 residues. After removal of 5 bases from V and 4 bases from J, the junction contained 6 bases not matched to a gene. Per the germline V gene, CDR1 is MDHEN and CDR2 is SYDVKM. CDR3: CASSRDRRVETQYF. DNA of the CDR3: TGTGCCAGCAGTAGGGACAGGAGGGTAGAGACCCAGTACTTC.

This chain links TRBV19 with TRBJ2-1; 13 bases are a match to TRBD2. CDR1 and CDR2 from the germline V gene are LNHDA and SQIVND (reference sequence). The CDR3 loop spans 16 amino acids. With V trimmed by 1 base and J by 7 bases, 4 bases remained unmatched. This chain's CDR3 is CASSIGTSGSRNEQFF. CDR3 DNA sequence: TGTGCCAGTAGTATAGGGACTAGCGGGAGTAGGAATGAGCAGTTCTTC.

The rearrangement joins TRBV28 to TRBJ1-5, with TRBD1 as a possible D gene (6 bases). In germline, CDR1 is MDHEN, CDR2 SYDVKM. There are 14 residues in the CDR3. Trimming removed 1 base from V and 5 bases from J, with 9 bases in between. The CDR3: CASSLSQGYQPQHF. The CDR3, as DNA: TGTGCCAGCAGTTTATCACAGGGCTATCAGCCCCAGCATTTT.

The genes are TRBV12-5 and TRBJ2-1; D perhaps matches TRBD2 (5 bases). The CDR3 is 15 residues long. Germline CDR1 LGHNT, CDR2 FRNRAP. Trimming shortened V by 2 bases and J by 0 bases, and 8 bases separated the two germline ends. CDR3 residues: CASGLTGSSYNEQFF. In DNA, the CDR3 is TGTGCTAGTGGTTTGACGGGGAGCTCCTACAATGAGCAGTTCTTC.

This clonotype was found a few times. The chain is built from TRBV29-1 and TRBJ1-4; D ambiguous. Per germline, CDR1 SQVTM and CDR2 ANQGSEA. The CDR3 totals 12 residues. V was trimmed by 7 bases and J by 4 bases, leaving 10 bases between them. The CDR3 here is CSATLGNEKLFF. The CDR3 DNA follows: TGCAGCGCTACGCTCGGTAATGAAAAACTGTTTTTT.

This clonotype was counted only a few times. This chain joins TRBV9 and TRBJ2-5; D unresolved. In germline, CDR1 is SGDLS, CDR2 YYNGEE. V was shortened by 3 bases and J by 4 bases, with 10 bases between the two germline ends. The CDR3 sequence is 13 residues long. The CDR3 sequence: CASSATVLETQYF. The CDR3 nucleotides read TGTGCCAGCAGCGCAACCGTATTAGAGACCCAGTACTTC.

This chain joins TRBV7-9 and TRBJ2-3; D is perhaps TRBD1 (5 bases). Trimming took off 0 bases at V and 3 bases at J, with 13 bases between the two ends. The CDR3 is made up of 16 amino acids. The V gene's germline CDR1 is SEHNR and CDR2 FQNEAQ (reference sequence). The CDR3 nucleotides are TGTGCCAGCAGCTTAGCTCTCAGGGCGGAGACAGATACGCAGTATTTT. Its translation is CASSLALRAETDTQYF.

This clonotype turned up a few times. V and J are TRBV7-9 and TRBJ2-7; 10 nucleotides agree with TRBD1. The CDR3 covers 14 residues. V dropped 5 bases and J dropped 4; count of bases not matched to a gene: 5. Looked up from germline, CDR1 is SEHNR and CDR2 is FQNEAQ (reference sequence). In DNA form, the CDR3 reads TGTGCCAGCAGCCCCGGGACAGGGGATTACGAGCAGTACTTC. Translation gives CASSPGTGDYEQYF.

The rearrangement joins TRBV2 to TRBJ1-1, with D uncertain. V dropped 2 bases and J dropped 3 bases, with 10 bases sitting between them. CDR3 length: 14 amino acids. Germline CDR1 SNHLY, CDR2 FYNNEI. CDR3 sequence: CASSELNSDTEAFF. The CDR3 DNA reads as TGTGCCAGCAGTGAACTAAATAGCGACACTGAAGCTTTCTTT.

This clonotype was found a few times. J is TRBJ2-7 and V is TRBV4-1, with 7 nucleotides matching TRBD1. Germline CDR1 reads MGHRA; CDR2 reads YSYEKL. The CDR3 spans 16 residues. After removal of 4 bases from V and 1 base from J, the junction contained 10 bases not matched to a gene. CDR3 region: CASSRLPGQISYEQYF. The CDR3 nucleotides read TGCGCCAGCAGCCGCCTGCCGGGACAGATATCCTACGAGCAGTACTTC.

This sequence joins TRBV10-3 and TRBJ2-2, with 7 bases fitting TRBD2. Germline V gene data show CDR1 as ENHRY and CDR2 as SYGVKD. V shed 4 bases, J shed 5 bases, and the junction held 4 bases outside the gene matches. The CDR3 has 14 residues. Here the CDR3 DNA reads TGTGCCATCAGTGGGGGAGGGATTACCGGGGAGCTGTTTTTT. It translates to CAISGGGITGELFF.

V gene TRBV7-9 combines with J gene TRBJ1-5, with D maybe TRBD1 (5 bases). The CDR3 consists of 14 residues. The germline CDR1 and CDR2 sequences are SEHNR and FQNEAQ (reference sequence). Trimming removed 5 bases at V and 0 bases at J, with 8 bases between. The CDR3 protein is CASSGGGSNQPQHF. CDR3 nucleotide sequence: TGTGCCAGCAGCGGCGGGGGTAGCAATCAGCCCCAGCATTTT.

A few counts support this clonotype. V usage is TRBV12-3 or TRBV12-4 and J usage is TRBJ2-2; no reliable D call. This CDR3 is built from 15 residues. V shed 2 bases and J shed 6 bases, with 13 bases lying between them. In nucleotides, the CDR3 is TGTGCCAGCAGTTTATTGGGTCGTAAGTCCGGGGAGCTGTTTTTT. Its translation is CASSLLGRKSGELFF.

CDR3 sequence reads: CASSEAGGPQPQHF. CDR3 nucleotides: TGTGCCAGCAGTGAAGCGGGGGGGCCGCAGCCCCAGCATTTT. This chain uses TRBV2 with TRBJ1-5, with D maybe TRBD1 (6 bases). Germline V CDR1 and CDR2: SNHLY, FYNNEI. V was pared by 0 bases and J by 7 bases, with 10 bases between. This CDR3 has 14 residues.

This clonotype was seen at least ten times. The V call is TRBV20-1, the J call TRBJ1-1, with a weak D call TRBD1 (6 bases). The germline V gene encodes CDR1 DFQATT and CDR2 SNEGSKA (reference sequence). The CDR3 is made up of 14 amino acids. V was trimmed by 5 bases and J by 3 bases, leaving 16 bases between them. The CDR3 nucleotides read TGCAGTGCTCCCCGGGGGGGCTCTTACACTGAAGCTTTCTTT. This gives the protein CSAPRGGSYTEAFF.

This sequence joins TRBV20-1 and TRBJ2-3; 8 positions agree with TRBD2. Germline CDR1 is DFQATT and CDR2 is SNEGSKA (reference sequence). J was trimmed by 10 bases and V by 0 bases; bases with no gene match: 12. The CDR3 sequence is 15 residues long. This CDR3 reads CSARDVGTSVYPQYF. In DNA form, the CDR3 reads TGCAGTGCTAGAGATGTAGGGACTAGTGTCTATCCGCAGTATTTT.

V usage is TRBV7-9 and J usage is TRBJ2-3; no clear D. The CDR3 contains 13 residues. From germline, CDR1 is SEHNR and CDR2 FQNEAQ (reference sequence). Deletions cut 8 bases from V and 2 bases from J, with 11 bases between. The CDR3 sequence is CASSRLNTDTQYF. In DNA, the CDR3 is TGTGCCAGCTCAAGACTGAACACAGATACGCAGTATTTT.